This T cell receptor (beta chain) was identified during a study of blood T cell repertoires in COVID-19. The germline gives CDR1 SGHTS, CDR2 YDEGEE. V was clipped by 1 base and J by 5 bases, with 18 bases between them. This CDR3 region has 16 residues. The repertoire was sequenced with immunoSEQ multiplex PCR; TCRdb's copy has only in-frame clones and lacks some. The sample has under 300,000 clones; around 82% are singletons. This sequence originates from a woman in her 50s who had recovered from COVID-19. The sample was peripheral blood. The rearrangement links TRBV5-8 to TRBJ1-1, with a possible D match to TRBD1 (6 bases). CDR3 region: CASSLFGGGVGTEAFF. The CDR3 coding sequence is TGTGCCAGCAGCTTGTTTGGGGGGGGCGTCGGGACTGAAGCTTTCTTT.